Listed below are T cell receptor beta chains from one sample, sequenced in a study of blood T cell repertoires in COVID-19. Here immunoSEQ multiplex PCR was the method, and the copy in TCRdb shows in-frame clones only, minus some. The table has 250,000 to 350,000 clones, roughly 88% seen once. The specimen was PBMCs or T cells enriched from blood (not recorded which). Source of these receptors: a woman in her 30s who had recovered from COVID-19. CDR3s include the opening cysteine and the closing phenylalanine or tryptophan. D genes are given only for firm matches. Some rows have no size entry. The others give once, few or many, or a class for an expanded clone.

size	J	D	V	DNA	CDR3
-	TRBJ2-7	-	TRBV4-1	TGCGCCAGCAGCCAAGATTCTTTCACTTTTATAAGCTCCTACGAGCAGTACTTC	CASSQDSFTFISSYEQYF
-	TRBJ2-2	-	TRBV2	TGTGCCAGCAGGGACGTTGCGGGGACCGGGGAGCTGTTTTTT	CASRDVAGTGELFF
-	TRBJ2-7	-	TRBV3-1/TRBV3-2	TGTGCCAGCAGCCAAACAGCAGGGATTTTCACCTACGAGCAGTACTTC	CASSQTAGIFTYEQYF
-	TRBJ2-1	-	TRBV12-3/TRBV12-4	TGTGCCAGCAGTTTAAATAGCAATGAGCAGTTCTTC	CASSLNSNEQFF
-	TRBJ2-5	TRBD2	TRBV9	TGTGCCAGCAGCGTAGGTGGGACTAGCGGGGAAGGGACCCAGTACTTC	CASSVGGTSGEGTQYF
-	TRBJ1-1	TRBD1	TRBV12-3/TRBV12-4	TGTGCCAGCAGTTTTCTACTGGACAGGGGAGCTTTCTTT	CASSFLLDRGAFF
once	TRBJ2-5	-	TRBV5-1	TGCGCCAGCAGCCCGTTTTTAAAACGAATGGGCAAAGAGACCCAGTACTTC	CASSPFLKRMGKETQYF
-	TRBJ2-5	TRBD2	TRBV7-2	TGTGCCAGCAGCTTAAAGGGACTAGCGGGAGTGGAGACCCAGTACTTC	CASSLKGLAGVETQYF
few	TRBJ1-2	TRBD1	TRBV13	TGTGCCAGCAGCTTATATCTCAAGGGGGCACATGGCTACACCTTC	CASSLYLKGAHGYTF
-	TRBJ2-7	TRBD2	TRBV9	TGTGCCAGCAGCGTAGGTGGTAGCGGGGACTACGAGCAGTACTTC	CASSVGGSGDYEQYF
-	TRBJ2-2	-	TRBV23-1	TGCGCCAGCAGTAAGAGGGGGTTTTACTTGAACACCGGGGAGCTGTTTTTT	CASSKRGFYLNTGELFF
once	TRBJ2-1	TRBD1	TRBV13	TGTGCCAGCAGCGCGGACAGGGGGCCCAATGAGCAGTTCTTC	CASSADRGPNEQFF
-	TRBJ2-1	-	TRBV6-7	TGTGCCAGGATAGCGGCTTCCTACAATGAGCAGTTCTTC	CARIAASYNEQFF
-	TRBJ1-6	TRBD1	TRBV7-2	TGTGCCAGCAGCCTCAGTCCCGGGACAGGGTTTAGCGATTCACCCCTCCACTTT	CASSLSPGTGFSDSPLHF
-	TRBJ2-3	TRBD2	TRBV27	TGTGCCAGCACCCAGCTAGCGGGGGGCACAGATACGCAGTATTTT	CASTQLAGGTDTQYF
-	TRBJ2-7	-	TRBV9	TGTGCCAGCAGCCTGACACCGCTATCCTACGAGCAGTACTTC	CASSLTPLSYEQYF
-	TRBJ1-4	-	TRBV27	TGTGCCAGCAGTTTAACCGGGGTAGTCGAGAATGAAAAACTGTTTTTT	CASSLTGVVENEKLFF
-	TRBJ2-1	TRBD1	TRBV7-9	TGTGCCAGCAGCCTTGGACAGGGGGTTAGCAATGAGCAGTTCTTC	CASSLGQGVSNEQFF
-	TRBJ1-1	TRBD1	TRBV29-1	TGCAGCGCAGGAACTACAGGGGGCTATTACACTGAAGCTTTCTTT	CSAGTTGGYYTEAFF
once	TRBJ1-3	-	TRBV23-1	TGCGCCAGCAGTCAAACGTACTTGGACAGATCTGGAAACACCATATATTTT	CASSQTYLDRSGNTIYF
-	TRBJ2-2	TRBD2	TRBV6-5	TGTGCCAGCAGACTGACTAGCTACACCGGGGAGCTGTTTTTT	CASRLTSYTGELFF
-	TRBJ2-1	-	TRBV28	TGTGCCAGCAGTTTTGTATTAATCGACTTGTACAATGAGCAGTTCTTC	CASSFVLIDLYNEQFF
-	TRBJ2-7	-	TRBV24-1	TGTGCCACCAGTCCCCGGGACAATGACTACGAGCAGTACTTC	CATSPRDNDYEQYF
-	TRBJ1-5	TRBD1	TRBV12-5	TGTGCTAGTGCCCTTCCGGGACAGGGGGCGCAGGGGGGTCAGCCCCAGCATTTT	CASALPGQGAQGGQPQHF
-	TRBJ2-7	-	TRBV5-6	TGTGCCAGCAGCCCGAGGGGGAGGGCCGCCTACGAGCAGTACTTC	CASSPRGRAAYEQYF
-	TRBJ2-7	-	TRBV4-2	TGTGCCAGCAGCCAAGAGCAAGACTCCTCCGAGCAGTACTTC	CASSQEQDSSEQYF
-	TRBJ1-5	-	TRBV5-5	TGTGCCAGCAGCTTGGCCGGAGGCAATCAGCCCCAGCATTTT	CASSLAGGNQPQHF
many	TRBJ2-2	-	TRBV23-1	TGCGCCAGCAGTCAATGTGTCGGGAGAAGCTACGACACCGGGGAGCTGTTTTTT	CASSQCVGRSYDTGELFF
-	TRBJ2-1	-	TRBV18	TGTGCCAGCTCACCATCGGGGACTTACAATGAGCAGTTCTTC	CASSPSGTYNEQFF
-	TRBJ2-2	-	TRBV21-1	TGTGCCAGCAGCAGGGACAGTAGAATATGGTCCGGGGAGCTGTTTTTT	CASSRDSRIWSGELFF
-	TRBJ1-2	TRBD1	TRBV24-1	TGTGCCACCAGTGATGAGGGGGCGCGTAAAGGCTACACCTTC	CATSDEGARKGYTF
-	TRBJ2-1	-	TRBV27	TGTGCCAGCAGTCCGGACACCTACAATGAGCAGTTCTTC	CASSPDTYNEQFF
-	TRBJ2-2	TRBD1	TRBV6-6	TGTGCCAGCAGTCCCTGGGATCGGACAGGGTACACCGGGGAGCTGTTTTTT	CASSPWDRTGYTGELFF
once	TRBJ1-2	TRBD1	TRBV7-9	TGTGCCAGCAGCTTAGCCGGGACAGGGCCCCAGCAGGGTAACTATGGCTACACCTTC	CASSLAGTGPQQGNYGYTF
-	TRBJ1-4	-	TRBV5-6	TGTGCCAGCAGTTGGGCGATAACTAATGAAAAACTGTTTTTT	CASSWAITNEKLFF
-	TRBJ1-4	-	TRBV4-2	TGTGCCAGCAGCCAAGAACAGGCAAATAATGAAAAACTGTTTTTT	CASSQEQANNEKLFF
-	TRBJ1-1	-	TRBV4-2	TGTGCCAGCAGCCAAGATTTCCTGTCGAACACTGAAGCTTTCTTT	CASSQDFLSNTEAFF
-	TRBJ2-5	-	TRBV5-1	TGCGCCAGCAGCTGGGGGGGCGGACAAGAGACCCAGTACTTC	CASSWGGGQETQYF
-	TRBJ1-2	TRBD1	TRBV24-1	TGTGCCACCAGTGGTTGGACAGGCTATGGCTACACCTTC	CATSGWTGYGYTF
-	TRBJ2-7	TRBD2	TRBV19	TGTGCCAGTAGTTCCCAGGGACTAGCGAAATCCTACGAGCAGTACTTC	CASSSQGLAKSYEQYF
-	TRBJ2-1	-	TRBV28	TGTGCCAGCAGTTTATACATTGAGCAGTTCTTC	CASSLYIEQFF
once	TRBJ2-7	TRBD2	TRBV18	TGTGCCAGCTCACCGCTTCCGGGACTAGCGGGAGGGGTCACCGAGCAGTACTTC	CASSPLPGLAGGVTEQYF
-	TRBJ2-6	TRBD2	TRBV7-6	TGTGCCAGCAGCTTAGTGTTCGATAGCGGGTCGAGCTCTGGGGCCAACGTCCTGACTTTC	CASSLVFDSGSSSGANVLTF